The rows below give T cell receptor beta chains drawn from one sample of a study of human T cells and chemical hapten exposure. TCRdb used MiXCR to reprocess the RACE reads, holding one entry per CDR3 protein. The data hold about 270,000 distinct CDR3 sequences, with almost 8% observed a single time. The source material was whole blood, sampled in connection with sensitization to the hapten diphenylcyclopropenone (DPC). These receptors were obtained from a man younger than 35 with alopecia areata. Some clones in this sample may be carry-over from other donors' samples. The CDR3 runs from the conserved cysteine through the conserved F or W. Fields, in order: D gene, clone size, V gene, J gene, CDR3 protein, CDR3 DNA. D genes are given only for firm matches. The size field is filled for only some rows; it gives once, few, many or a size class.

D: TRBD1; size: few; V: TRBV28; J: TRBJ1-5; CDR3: CASSYRGKTQPQHF; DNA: TGTGCCAGCAGTTACAGGGGAAAGACTCAGCCCCAGCATTTT
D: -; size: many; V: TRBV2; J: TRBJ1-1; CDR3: CASSEGIIAFF; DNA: TGTGCCAGCAGTGAAGGGATAATAGCTTTCTTT
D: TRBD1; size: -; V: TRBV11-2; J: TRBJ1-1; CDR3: CASSLTGGRNTEAFF; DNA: TGTGCCAGCAGCTTAACAGGGGGGCGGAACACTGAAGCTTTCTTT
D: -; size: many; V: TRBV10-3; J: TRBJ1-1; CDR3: CAISDRGPEAFF; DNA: TGTGCCATCAGTGACCGAGGGCCTGAAGCTTTCTTT
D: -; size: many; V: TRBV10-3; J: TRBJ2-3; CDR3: CAISDAGQTIYTQYF; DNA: TGTGCCATCAGCGATGCGGGACAGACTATTTATACGCAGTATTTT
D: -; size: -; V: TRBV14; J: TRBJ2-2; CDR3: CASSPHLYGELFF; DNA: TGTGCCAGCAGCCCCCACTTGTACGGGGAGCTGTTTTTT
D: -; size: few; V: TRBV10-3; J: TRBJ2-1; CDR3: CAISESRTIIDNEQFF; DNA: TGTGCCATCAGTGAGTCCCGTACGATAATTGACAATGAGCAGTTCTTC
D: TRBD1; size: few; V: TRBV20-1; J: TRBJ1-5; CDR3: CSAKWHRDRINQPQHF; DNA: TGCAGTGCGAAGTGGCACAGGGACAGAATTAATCAGCCCCAGCATTTT
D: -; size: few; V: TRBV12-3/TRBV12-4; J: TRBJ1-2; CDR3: CASSLGAVAHDYGYTF; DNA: TGTGCCAGCAGTTTAGGGGCAGTTGCCCATGACTATGGCTACACCTTC
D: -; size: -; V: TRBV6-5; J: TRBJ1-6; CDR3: CASSPRPESPLHF; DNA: TGTGCCAGCAGTCCCCGACCGGAATCACCCCTCCACTTT
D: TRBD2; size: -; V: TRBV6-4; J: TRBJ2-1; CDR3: CASSDSDSGGARQFF; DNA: TGTGCCAGCAGTGACTCGGATAGCGGGGGGGCGAGGCAGTTCTTC
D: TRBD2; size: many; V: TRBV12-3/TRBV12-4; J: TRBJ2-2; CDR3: CASSLSGATGELFF; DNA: TGTGCCAGCAGCTTAAGCGGGGCCACCGGGGAGCTGTTTTTT